Listed below are T cell receptor beta chains from one sample, sequenced in a study of cytomegalovirus exposure and HLA in healthy donors. Produced via immunoSEQ multiplex PCR; TCRdb's table is partial and in-frame only. The data show some 130,000 clones, 79% seen once. The specimen was PBMCs. The source of these receptors is a man younger than 30 in good health and CMV-seronegative. Each CDR3 is given with its conserved first and last residue. Fields, in order: J gene, V gene, D gene, clone size, CDR3 DNA, CDR3 protein. The D gene is left open where the match is weak. Only some rows state a clone size, as once, few, many or a class for expanded clones.

TRBJ2-7,TRBV29-1,TRBD1,once,TGCAGCGTTGGGGGGGGACAGGGGACTTTCTACGAGCAGTACTTC,CSVGGGQGTFYEQYF
TRBJ2-6,TRBV6-1,TRBD1,NA,TGTGCCAGCGGTGGACAGGGTCTACCCGGGGCCAACGTCCTGACTTTC,CASGGQGLPGANVLTF
TRBJ1-4,TRBV9,NA,NA,TGTGCCAGCAGCGTCAATGCGGCTGAGAATGAAAAACTGTTTTTT,CASSVNAAENEKLFF
TRBJ2-7,TRBV6-4,TRBD2,once,TGTGCCAGCAGAGGAGGTGGACTAGCGGGAGGAGTGTGCAACGAGCAGTACTTC,CASRGGGLAGGVCNEQYF
TRBJ1-6,TRBV9,TRBD1,NA,TGTGCCAGCAGCGTCACAGGGGATTCACCCCTCCACTTT,CASSVTGDSPLHF
TRBJ2-7,TRBV6-1,NA,once,TGTGCCAGCAGTGAAGCTTTGGACTATTACTACGAGCAGTACTTC,CASSEALDYYYEQYF
TRBJ1-3,TRBV5-8,TRBD1,NA,TGTGCCAGCAGCCCGGGACAGTACTCTGGAAACACCATATATTTT,CASSPGQYSGNTIYF
TRBJ2-3,TRBV30,TRBD2,NA,TGTGCCTGGACCCCCGGGACTAGCTTTTCTAGCACAGATACGCAGTATTTT,CAWTPGTSFSSTDTQYF
TRBJ1-5,TRBV10-2,TRBD1,NA,TGCGCCAGCAGCGATTTACAGGGGAACCAGCCCCAGCATTTT,CASSDLQGNQPQHF
TRBJ2-7,TRBV5-1,NA,NA,TGCGCCAGCAGCCTGAGGTTGGGTGAGCAGTACTTC,CASSLRLGEQYF
TRBJ2-5,TRBV5-4,NA,NA,TGTGCCAGCAGCTTGGACAGCAGGCCGGAGACCCAGTACTTC,CASSLDSRPETQYF
TRBJ2-7,TRBV19,TRBD2,NA,TGTGCCAGTAGTAATACCGGGACTACCTCCACCCCCTCGAATCTATACGAGCAGTACTTC,CASSNTGTTSTPSNLYEQYF
TRBJ2-7,TRBV5-4,NA,NA,TGTGCCAGCAGCTCCGCAGGGGAAAGCTCCTACGAGCAGTACTTC,CASSSAGESSYEQYF
TRBJ2-3,TRBV29-1,NA,few,TGCAGCGTTTCCGGGGGGCGGCTTAGCACAGATACGCAGTATTTT,CSVSGGRLSTDTQYF
TRBJ1-2,TRBV9,NA,once,TGTGCCAGCAGCGCCCATGGAGGGGCTAACTATGGCTACACCTTC,CASSAHGGANYGYTF
TRBJ1-3,TRBV7-9,NA,few,TGTGCCAGCAGCCCCCGGGACTTGAGCTCTGGAAACACCATATATTTT,CASSPRDLSSGNTIYF
TRBJ2-3,TRBV9,NA,once,TGTGCCAGCAGCCCCCAGACCGGGACTAGCACAGATACGCAGTATTTT,CASSPQTGTSTDTQYF
TRBJ2-1,TRBV7-9,NA,NA,TGTGCCAGCAGGTCCGGGAACAATGAGCAGTTCTTC,CASRSGNNEQFF
TRBJ1-2,TRBV5-1,NA,NA,TGCGCCAGCAGCTCGGGACATATCTATGGCTACACCTTC,CASSSGHIYGYTF
TRBJ2-3,TRBV18,NA,NA,TGTGCCAGCTCACCTGTAGGAGGGGACACAGATACGCAGTATTTT,CASSPVGGDTDTQYF
TRBJ1-5,TRBV7-8,NA,NA,TGTGCCAGCACCTTTCTAGGCACCAATCAGCCCCAGCATTTT,CASTFLGTNQPQHF
TRBJ1-4,TRBV18,NA,few,TGTGCCAGCTCACCTAAGGGGCTGGCTAATGAAAAACTGTTTTTT,CASSPKGLANEKLFF
TRBJ2-7,TRBV9,TRBD2,NA,TGTGCCAGCACTCCCGGGCTAGCGGGAGTCTACGAGCAGTACTTC,CASTPGLAGVYEQYF
TRBJ1-2,TRBV6-6,NA,NA,TGTGCCAGCAGACCCCGTTCAGGGTACTATGGCTACACCTTC,CASRPRSGYYGYTF
TRBJ2-1,TRBV30,TRBD2,few,TGTGCCTGGAGTACTAGCGGACCAGTGGATGAGCAGTTCTTC,CAWSTSGPVDEQFF
TRBJ2-1,TRBV19,NA,NA,TGTGCCAGTATGAAGAGGGAGGAGCAGTTCTTC,CASMKREEQFF
TRBJ2-7,TRBV11-1,TRBD1,NA,TGTGCCAGCAGCAAAAGACCCGGGACAGGCCCTAACTACGAGCAGTACTTC,CASSKRPGTGPNYEQYF
TRBJ2-7,TRBV4-3,TRBD2,NA,TGCGCCAGCAGCCAAGATAAGCGGGACTACGAGCAGTACTTC,CASSQDKRDYEQYF
TRBJ2-7,TRBV5-1,TRBD1,NA,TGCGCCAGCAGCTCGGGACAGGACTACGAGCAGTACTTC,CASSSGQDYEQYF
TRBJ1-2,TRBV5-1,NA,once,TGCGCCAGCAGCTTTCACGACAGGAGCAGCTACACCTTC,CASSFHDRSSYTF
TRBJ2-3,TRBV5-4,TRBD2,NA,TGTGCCAGCAGGGGTAGCGGGACCCTCACAGATACGCAGTATTTT,CASRGSGTLTDTQYF
TRBJ2-1,TRBV20-1,NA,once,TGCAGTGTTTGGTGGGGAGAAGAGCAGTTCTTC,CSVWWGEEQFF